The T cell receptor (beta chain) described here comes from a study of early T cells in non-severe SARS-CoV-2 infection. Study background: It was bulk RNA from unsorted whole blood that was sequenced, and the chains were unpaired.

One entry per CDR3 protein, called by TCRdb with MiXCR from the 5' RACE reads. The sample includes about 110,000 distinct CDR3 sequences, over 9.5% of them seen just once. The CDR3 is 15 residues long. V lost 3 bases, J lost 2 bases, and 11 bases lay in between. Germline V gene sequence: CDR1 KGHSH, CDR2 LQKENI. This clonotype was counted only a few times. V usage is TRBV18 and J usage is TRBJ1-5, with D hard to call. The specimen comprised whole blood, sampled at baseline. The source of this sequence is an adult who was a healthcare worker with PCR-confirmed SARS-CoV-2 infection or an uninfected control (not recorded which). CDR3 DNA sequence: TGTGCCAGCTCACCGCAGCCAGGAGGCAATCAGCCCCAGCATTTT. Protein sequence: CASSPQPGGNQPQHF.